Each of the 13 T cell receptor beta chains below was sequenced from the same sample in a study of blood T cells in healthy people across ages. A second PCR of 7 to 11 cycles used a sample-barcoded 5' primer and a J-beta primer mix. One entry per CDR3 protein, called by TCRdb with MiXCR from the 5' RACE reads. The sample has almost 550,000 distinct CDR3 sequences; less than 25% are singletons. These data also formed part of another study, on T cells of mothers and their children.

The sequenced material came from blood. All receptors derive from a boy aged 5-17 years in good health.

The V gene is TRBV6-2 or TRBV6-3, the J gene TRBJ2-7, with a weak D call TRBD2 (5 bases). CDR3 length equals 14 residues. Trimming left V 7 bases short and J 4 bases short, with 17 bases between. Per germline, CDR1 MNHEY and CDR2 SVGEGT. The CDR3 spells CASTSPGSGYEQYF. The CDR3 DNA sequence: TGTGCCAGCACTTCCCCGGGGTCAGGATACGAGCAGTACTTC.

This clonotype has more than one count but fewer than ten. The V and J genes are TRBV28 and TRBJ1-5; TRBD1 might be the D (6 bases). This CDR3 region has 17 residues. Germline lookup yields CDR1 MDHEN and CDR2 SYDVKM. V lost 4 bases, J lost 2 bases, and 18 bases lay in between. The CDR3 loop reads CASSSPRGREGNQPQHF. The CDR3, as DNA: TGTGCCAGCAGTTCACCCCGGGGGCGGGAGGGCAATCAGCCCCAGCATTTT.

The rearrangement joins TRBV29-1 to TRBJ2-4; D might be TRBD1 (7 bases). The CDR3 runs 16 residues. The V end lost 6 bases, the J end lost 1 base, and 19 bases lay between the germline ends. From germline, CDR1 is SQVTM and CDR2 ANQGSEA. The CDR3 sequence is CSVGGQIFGAKNIQYF. The CDR3 DNA reads TGCAGCGTCGGGGGACAGATCTTCGGGGCCAAAAACATTCAGTACTTC.

The CDR3 bases are TGTGCCAGCAGCCGCGGGACAGGGGCTATGTACGAGCAGTACTTC. Protein sequence: CASSRGTGAMYEQYF. This rearrangement joins TRBV11-2 to TRBJ2-7; the match to TRBD1 covers 10 bases. Germline assignment: CDR1 SGHAT and CDR2 FQNNGV. This CDR3 contains 15 residues. The V and J ends lost 5 bases and 4 bases, in that order; junction bases with no gene match: 8.

V and J are TRBV5-1 and TRBJ1-1; no definite D call. Trimming took off 1 base at V and 0 bases at J, with 10 bases between the two ends. The CDR3 consists of 15 residues. CDR1 and CDR2 (germline): SGHRS, YFSETQ. CDR3: CASSLYGGMNTEAFF. The CDR3 DNA follows: TGCGCCAGCAGCTTGTATGGAGGGATGAACACTGAAGCTTTCTTT. The full variable domain, rest sourced from reference TRBV5-1 and TRBJ1-1, is KAGVTQTPRYLIKTRGQQVTLSCSPISGHRSVSWYQQTPGQGLQFLFEYFSETQRNKGNFPGRFSGRQFSNSRSEMNVSTLELGDSALYLCASSLYGGMNTEAFFGQGTRLTVV.

This clonotype was counted a few times. The V gene is TRBV5-1, the J gene TRBJ1-1, with D hard to call. The CDR3 has 17 amino acids. Germline values: CDR1 SGHRS, CDR2 YFSETQ. Deletions cut 4 bases from V and 4 bases from J, with 23 bases between. CDR3 sequence (DNA): TGCGCCAGCAGCCTGTTTGGGGTGTTAGCGATTTCCACTGAAGCTTTCTTT. It codes for CASSLFGVLAISTEAFF.

This clonotype has only a few counts. The V call is TRBV12-3 or TRBV12-4, the J call TRBJ1-2, with 7 positions matching TRBD1. This CDR3 spans 17 amino acids. With V trimmed by 4 bases and J by 3 bases, 14 bases remained unmatched. The CDR3 protein is CASSSGRGRGWDYGYTF. CDR3 DNA: TGTGCCAGCAGTTCGGGGAGGGGGCGCGGCTGGGACTATGGCTACACCTTC.

This chain links TRBV14 with TRBJ2-3, with 10 bases identical to TRBD2. CDR1 SGHDN and CDR2 FVKESK come from the germline V gene. This CDR3 spans 16 amino acids. V trimming: 6 bases; J trimming: 1 base; junction bases outside the gene matches: 7. The CDR3 nucleotides read TGTGCCAGCAGACTCCCCGGGACTAGCGGCACAGATACGCAGTATTTT. Its protein product is CASRLPGTSGTDTQYF.

This clonotype has just a few counts. One end of the junction fails to match germline, which may point to a read error. The chain employs TRBV7-2 and TRBJ2-1; the match to TRBD2 covers 13 bases. Germline assignment: CDR1 SGHTA and CDR2 FQGNSA. This CDR3 has 14 amino acids. CDR3 sequence reads: CACSLTSGGGEQFF. The CDR3 region has the DNA TGTGCCTGCAGCTTAACTAGCGGGGGGGGAGAGCAGTTCTTC. The full variable domain, completed using reference TRBV7-2 and TRBJ2-1, is GAGVSQSPSNKVTEKGKDVELRCDPISGHTALYWYRQSLGQGLEFLIYFQGNSAPDKSGLPSDRFSAERTGGSVSTLTIQRTQQEDSAVYLCACSLTSGGGEQFFGPGTRLTVL.

The chain links TRBV24-1 to TRBJ2-1; 7 bases agree with TRBD1. From germline, CDR1 is KGHDR and CDR2 SFDVKD. The CDR3 is 19 amino acids. Trimming cost V 7 bases and J 5 bases; bases outside gene matches: 22. The CDR3 region is CATSPPGGTEARSNNEQFF. DNA of the CDR3: TGTGCCACCAGCCCCCCAGGGGGAACAGAGGCCCGTAGTAACAATGAGCAGTTCTTC.

The chain links TRBV9 to TRBJ2-2; D may correspond to TRBD1 or TRBD2 (5 bases each). The V and J ends lost 5 bases and 7 bases respectively, with 9 bases between them. The germline gives CDR1 SGDLS, CDR2 YYNGEE. This CDR3 spans 12 amino acids. In DNA form, the CDR3 reads TGTGCCAGCAGGAGGGGTGGCGGGGAGCTGTTTTTT. It specifies CASRRGGGELFF.

V gene TRBV7-9 combines with J gene TRBJ1-1; the D is unclear. Germline-derived CDR1 and CDR2 are SEHNR and FQNEAQ (reference sequence). Between the trimmed V and J ends, which lost 2 bases and 2 bases, there was a span of 9 bases. The CDR3 runs 14 residues. This CDR3 reads CASSLTESNTEAFF. CDR3 bases: TGTGCCAGCAGCTTAACTGAATCCAACACTGAAGCTTTCTTT.

As for this clonotype: The junction does not match germline at one end; this may be a read error. The CDR3 is CASTVAGSPQGTQYF. DNA for the CDR3: TGTGCCAGCACCGTAGCGGGGAGCCCTCAAGGGACCCAGTACTTC. This rearrangement joins TRBV6-5 to TRBJ2-5, with 8 bases aligning to TRBD2. The CDR3 runs 15 residues. Germline CDR1 is MNHEY and CDR2 is SVGAGI.